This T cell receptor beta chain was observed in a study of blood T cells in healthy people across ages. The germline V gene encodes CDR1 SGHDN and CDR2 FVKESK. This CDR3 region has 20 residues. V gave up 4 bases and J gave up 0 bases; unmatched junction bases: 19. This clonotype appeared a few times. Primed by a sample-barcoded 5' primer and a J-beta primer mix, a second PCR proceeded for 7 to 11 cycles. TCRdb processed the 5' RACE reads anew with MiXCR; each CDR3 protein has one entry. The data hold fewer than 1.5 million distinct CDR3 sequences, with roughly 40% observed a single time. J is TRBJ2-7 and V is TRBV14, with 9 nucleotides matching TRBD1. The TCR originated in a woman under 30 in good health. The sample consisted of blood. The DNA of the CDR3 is TGTGCCAGCAGCCGTTCCCTAGGACAGGGGCAAAATGGGAGCTCCTACGAGCAGTACTTC. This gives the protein CASSRSLGQGQNGSSYEQYF.